Presented here are 5 T cell receptor beta chains from one specimen sequenced in a study of response to subunit inactivated influenza vaccine. TCRdb reanalysed the RT-PCR reads using MiXCR and keeps one entry per CDR3 protein. This sample yields about 620,000 distinct CDR3 sequences, of which approximately 12% are seen a single time; 10% belongs to the top ten. Source: PBMCs from blood, taken on the day of vaccination. Source of these receptors: a man aged 50 or older who received an inactivated influenza vaccine.

The sample holds a few counts of this clonotype. The chain recombines TRBV4-1 with TRBJ2-3; 8 bases are shared with TRBD2. The CDR3 runs 16 residues. CDR1 MGHRA and CDR2 YSYEKL come from the germline V gene. The V and J ends lost 2 bases and 0 bases, in that order; junction bases with no gene match: 4. CDR3 DNA: TGCGCCAGCAGCCAAACGAGCGGGGGAAGCACAGATACGCAGTATTTT. Encoded protein: CASSQTSGGSTDTQYF.

This clonotype appeared many times. The V gene is TRBV20-1, the J gene TRBJ2-5, with 7 bases fitting TRBD1. The ends lost 0 bases at V and 4 bases at J; junction bases unmatched: 14. This CDR3 is 17 amino acids long. From germline, CDR1 is DFQATT and CDR2 SNEGSKA (reference sequence). The CDR3 nucleotides are TGCAGTGCTAGAGATCCTCTGTCAGGGGGTTTGGGAGAGACCCAGTACTTC. This codes for CSARDPLSGGLGETQYF.

This clonotype has only a few counts. This rearrangement joins TRBV28 to TRBJ2-1, with TRBD2 as a possible D gene (6 bases). Per the germline V gene, CDR1 is MDHEN and CDR2 is SYDVKM. The V gene lost 5 bases and the J gene lost 3 bases, with 11 bases spanning the gap. CDR3 size: 14 residues. As DNA, the CDR3 is TGTGCCAGCAGTCCGGGACTCTTCTACAATGAGCAGTTCTTC. It encodes CASSPGLFYNEQFF. The full variable domain, rest sourced from reference TRBV28 and TRBJ2-1, is DVKVTQSSRYLVKRTGEKVFLECVQDMDHENMFWYRQDPGLGLRLIYFSYDVKMKEKGDIPEGYSVSREKKERFSLILESASTNQTSMYLCASSPGLFYNEQFFGPGTRLTVL.

This chain joins TRBV4-3 and TRBJ2-7; the D gene is possibly TRBD2 (5 bases). The CDR3 runs to 15 residues. Germline CDR1 LGHNA, CDR2 YSLEER. V shed 0 bases and J shed 3 bases, with 12 bases lying between them. CDR3 DNA sequence: TGCGCCAGCAGCCAAGATGGAGGCAGAAGCTACGAGCAGTACTTC. It is translated as CASSQDGGRSYEQYF.

About this clonotype itself: A much larger clone differs from this one at a single base, so this may be a read error. The chain recombines TRBV20-1 with TRBJ2-5, with 8 bases lining up with TRBD2. Germline assignment: CDR1 DFQATT and CDR2 SNEGSKA (reference sequence). This CDR3 is built from 14 residues. The V gene end was trimmed by 6 bases and the J gene end by 5 bases; junction bases not matched to a gene: 11. The chain's CDR3 is CSALRGAGHETQYF. In DNA, the CDR3 is TGCAGTGCCCTGCGGGGGGCCGGACATGAGACCCAGTACTTC.